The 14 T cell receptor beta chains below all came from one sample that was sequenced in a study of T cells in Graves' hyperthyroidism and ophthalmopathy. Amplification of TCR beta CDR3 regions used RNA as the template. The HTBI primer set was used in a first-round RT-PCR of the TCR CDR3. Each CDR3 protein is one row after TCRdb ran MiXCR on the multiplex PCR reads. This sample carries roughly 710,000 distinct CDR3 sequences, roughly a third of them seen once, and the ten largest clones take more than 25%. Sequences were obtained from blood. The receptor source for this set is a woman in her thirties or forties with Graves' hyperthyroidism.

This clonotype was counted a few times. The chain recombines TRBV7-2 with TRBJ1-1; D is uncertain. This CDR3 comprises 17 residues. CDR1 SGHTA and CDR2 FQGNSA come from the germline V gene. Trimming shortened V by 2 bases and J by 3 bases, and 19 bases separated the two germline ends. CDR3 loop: CASSLSRAGDGDTEAFF. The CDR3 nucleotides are TGTGCCAGCAGCTTATCCCGAGCTGGAGACGGGGACACTGAAGCTTTCTTT.

Here the CDR3 DNA reads TGTGCCAGCAGTACCGGGACTAGCGGGAGAGACGAGACCCAGTACTTC. Translating gives CASSTGTSGRDETQYF. The chain has TRBV6-2 or TRBV6-3 and TRBJ2-5; 14 bases line up with TRBD2. The CDR3 is made up of 16 amino acids. Germline assignment: CDR1 MNHEY and CDR2 SVGEGT. V dropped 5 bases and J dropped 5; count of bases not matched to a gene: 7.

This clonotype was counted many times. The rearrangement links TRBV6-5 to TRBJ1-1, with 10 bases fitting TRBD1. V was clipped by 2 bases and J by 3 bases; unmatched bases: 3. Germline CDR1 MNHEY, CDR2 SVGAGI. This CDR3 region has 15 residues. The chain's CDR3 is CASSYGGTGDTEAFF. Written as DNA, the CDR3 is TGTGCCAGCAGTTACGGAGGGACAGGGGACACTGAAGCTTTCTTT.

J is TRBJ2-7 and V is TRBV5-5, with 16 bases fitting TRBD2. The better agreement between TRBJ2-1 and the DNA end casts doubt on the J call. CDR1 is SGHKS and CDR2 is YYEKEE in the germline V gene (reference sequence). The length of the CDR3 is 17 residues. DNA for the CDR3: TGTGCCAGCAGCTCCGCCGGGACTAGCGGGAGGGCAAGTGAGCAGTTCTTC. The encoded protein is CASSSAGTSGRASEQFF.

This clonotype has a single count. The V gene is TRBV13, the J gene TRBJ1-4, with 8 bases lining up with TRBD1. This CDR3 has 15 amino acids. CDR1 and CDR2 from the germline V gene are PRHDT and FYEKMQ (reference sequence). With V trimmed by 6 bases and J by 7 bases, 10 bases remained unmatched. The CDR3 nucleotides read TGTGCCAGCAGTTTCTACGGACAGGGTCCTGAAAAACTGTTTTTT. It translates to CASSFYGQGPEKLFF.

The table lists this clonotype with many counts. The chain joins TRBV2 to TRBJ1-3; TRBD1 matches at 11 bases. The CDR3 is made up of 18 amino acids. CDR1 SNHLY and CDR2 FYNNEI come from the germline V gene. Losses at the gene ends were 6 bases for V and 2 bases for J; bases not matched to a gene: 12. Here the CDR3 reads CASRLGQGALRPGNTIYF. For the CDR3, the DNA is TGTGCCAGCAGGCTTGGACAGGGGGCCTTAAGACCTGGAAACACCATATATTTT.

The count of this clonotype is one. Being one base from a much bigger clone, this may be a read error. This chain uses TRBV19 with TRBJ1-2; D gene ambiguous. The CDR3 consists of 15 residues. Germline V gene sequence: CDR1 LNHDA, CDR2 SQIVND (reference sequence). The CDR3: CASTGQAAPNFGYTF. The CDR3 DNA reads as TGTGCCAGTACGGGCCAGGCAGCCCCTAACTTTGGCTACACCTTC.

The CDR3, as DNA: TGTGCCAGCAGCTCACAGAGGCATGAGCAGTTCTTC. Its protein product is CASSSQRHEQFF. V usage is TRBV7-2 and J usage is TRBJ2-1; D unresolved. The germline V gene has CDR1 SGHTA and CDR2 FQGNSA. The CDR3 runs 12 residues. With 4 bases removed from V and 8 bases from J, the gap between germline ends came to 9 bases.

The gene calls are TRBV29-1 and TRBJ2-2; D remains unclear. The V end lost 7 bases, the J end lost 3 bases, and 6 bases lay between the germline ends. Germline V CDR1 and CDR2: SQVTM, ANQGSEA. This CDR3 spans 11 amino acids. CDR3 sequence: CSAKDTGELFF. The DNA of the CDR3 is TGCAGCGCCAAGGACACCGGGGAGCTGTTTTTT.

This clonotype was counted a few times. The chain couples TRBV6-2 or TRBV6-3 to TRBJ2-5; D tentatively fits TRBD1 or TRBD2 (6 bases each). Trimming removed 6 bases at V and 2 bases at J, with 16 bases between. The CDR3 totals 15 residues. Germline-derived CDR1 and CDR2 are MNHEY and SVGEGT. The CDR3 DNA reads TGTGCCAGCAGAAAAGGGGGACTGGGGCAAGAGACCCAGTACTTC. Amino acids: CASRKGGLGQETQYF.

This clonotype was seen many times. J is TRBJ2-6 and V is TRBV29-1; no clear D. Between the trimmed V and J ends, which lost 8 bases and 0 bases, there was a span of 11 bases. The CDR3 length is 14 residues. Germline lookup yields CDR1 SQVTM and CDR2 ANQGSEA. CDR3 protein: CSILADSGANVLTF. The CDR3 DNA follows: TGCAGCATACTGGCCGACTCTGGGGCCAACGTCCTGACTTTC.

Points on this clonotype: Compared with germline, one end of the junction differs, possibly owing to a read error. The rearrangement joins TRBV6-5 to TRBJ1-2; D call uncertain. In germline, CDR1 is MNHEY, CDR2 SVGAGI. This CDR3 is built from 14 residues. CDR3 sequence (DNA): TGTGCCAGCAGACAAGACCCTATAGGCTATGGCTGCACCTTC. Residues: CASRQDPIGYGCTF.

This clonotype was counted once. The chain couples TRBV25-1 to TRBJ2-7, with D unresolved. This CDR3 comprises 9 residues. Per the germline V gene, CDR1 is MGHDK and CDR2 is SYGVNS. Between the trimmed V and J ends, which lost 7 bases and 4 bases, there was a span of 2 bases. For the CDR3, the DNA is TGTGCCAGCATTTACGAGCAGTACTTC. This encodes CASIYEQYF.

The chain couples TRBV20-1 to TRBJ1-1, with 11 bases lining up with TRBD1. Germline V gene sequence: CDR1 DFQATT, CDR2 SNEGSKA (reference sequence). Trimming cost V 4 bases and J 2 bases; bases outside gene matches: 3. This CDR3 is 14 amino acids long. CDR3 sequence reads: CSATGTGGNTEAFF. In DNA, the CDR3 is TGCAGTGCTACCGGGACAGGGGGAAACACTGAAGCTTTCTTT.